This T cell receptor beta chain is drawn from a study of shared clonotypes between healthy human individuals. For the study at large: Ranging from 18 to 49 in age, donors were a couple of women and three men. Findings of the study overall: Naive subsets generally had larger estimated richness than memory subsets.

As to this clone: The antigen is undetermined.

Positive CCR7 selection of CD45RO-negative cells yielded the naive CD8 cells, and terminally differentiated effector memory CD45RA+ cells were excluded. The method was immunoSEQ multiplex PCR; TCRdb's version includes in-frame clones alone and lacks a portion of them. Among 1.5 million to 2.5 million clones, less than 95% were seen once, and the ten largest hold around 1%. Germline V gives CDR1 MNHNY, CDR2 SVGAGI (reference sequence). This CDR3 region has 13 residues. V was clipped by 10 bases and J by 0 bases; unmatched bases: 6. This sequence joins TRBV6-6 and TRBJ2-7; 7 bases agree with TRBD2. The TCR comes from a man younger than 35 in good health. What was sequenced was naive CD8+ T cells sorted from blood. This CDR3 is CATALADSYEQYF. CDR3 in DNA: TGTGCCACCGCTCTAGCGGACTCCTACGAGCAGTACTTC.